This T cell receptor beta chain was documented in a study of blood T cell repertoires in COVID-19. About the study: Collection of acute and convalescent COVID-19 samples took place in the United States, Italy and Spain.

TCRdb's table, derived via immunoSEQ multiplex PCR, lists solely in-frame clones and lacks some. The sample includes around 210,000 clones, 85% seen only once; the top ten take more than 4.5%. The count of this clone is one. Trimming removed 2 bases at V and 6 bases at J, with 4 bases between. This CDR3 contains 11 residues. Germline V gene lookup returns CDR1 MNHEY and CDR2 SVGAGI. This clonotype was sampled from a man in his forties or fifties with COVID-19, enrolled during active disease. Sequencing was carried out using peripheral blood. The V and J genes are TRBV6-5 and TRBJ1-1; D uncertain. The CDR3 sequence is CASSYRAEAFF. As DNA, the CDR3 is TGTGCCAGCAGTTACCGGGCTGAAGCTTTCTTT.